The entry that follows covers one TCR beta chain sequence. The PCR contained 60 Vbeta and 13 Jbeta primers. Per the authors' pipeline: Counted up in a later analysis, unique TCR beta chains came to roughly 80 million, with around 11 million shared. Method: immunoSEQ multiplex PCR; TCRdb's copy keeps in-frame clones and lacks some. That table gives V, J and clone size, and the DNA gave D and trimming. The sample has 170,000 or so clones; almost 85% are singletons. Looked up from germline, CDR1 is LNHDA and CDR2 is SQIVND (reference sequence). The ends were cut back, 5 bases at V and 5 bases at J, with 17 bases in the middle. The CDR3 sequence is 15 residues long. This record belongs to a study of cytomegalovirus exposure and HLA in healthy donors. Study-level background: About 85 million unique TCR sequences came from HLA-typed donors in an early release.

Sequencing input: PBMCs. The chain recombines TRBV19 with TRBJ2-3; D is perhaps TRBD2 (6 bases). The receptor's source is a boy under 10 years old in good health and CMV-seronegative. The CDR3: CASSSLSGQGDTQYF. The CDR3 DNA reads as TGTGCCAGTAGTTCACTTAGCGGTCAGGGAGATACGCAGTATTTT. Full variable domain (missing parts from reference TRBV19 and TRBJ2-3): DGGITQSPKYLFRKEGQNVTLSCEQNLNHDAMYWYRQDPGQGLRLIYYSQIVNDFQKGDIAEGYSVSREKKESFPLTVTSAQKNPTAFYLCASSSLSGQGDTQYFGPGTRLTVL.